These 26 T cell receptor beta chains were sequenced from one sample in a study of T cell clonality in common variable immunodeficiency. The table came from immunoSEQ multiplex PCR; TCRdb's copy has only in-frame clones and leaves some out. This sample carries 50,000 to 70,000 clones and no singletons, and over 0.8% goes to the top ten. Material for sequencing was peripheral blood mononuclear cells. The receptor source for this set is a person between 18 and 75 years old in good health.

This clone was observed many times. The read ends 3 residues shy of where the CDR3 ends; the end is completed using the germline J gene. At the DNA level, this CDR3 is encoded by other sequences in the same sample as well. The V gene is TRBV19, the J gene TRBJ2-1, with a tentative D call TRBD2 (7 bases). Trimming stripped 3 bases from V and 7 bases from J, with 13 bases between. The CDR3 covers 14 residues. Germline V CDR1 and CDR2: LNHDA, SQIVND (reference sequence). CDR3 DNA, as far as it was read: TGTGCCAGTAGTATGGGTGGGAGGGGGAATGAG. Amino acids: CASSMGGRGNE. The entire CDR3 protein reads CASSMGGRGNEQFF.

This clone was detected many times. The CDR3 is cut off 3 residues early in the read; its end comes from the germline J gene. This chain links TRBV29-1 with TRBJ1-1, with unresolved D. CDR1 is SQVTM, CDR2 ANQGSEA, per germline. CDR3 length: 15 residues. V was shortened by 3 bases and J by 0 bases, with 14 bases between the two germline ends. The CDR3 is CSVEGSLKMNTEAFF. The part of the CDR3 DNA that was read is TGCAGCGTTGAGGGCAGTCTTAAAATGAACACTGAA.

There are many counts of this clone. The read halts 3 residues ahead of the CDR3 end, with the missing end drawn from the germline J gene. This chain uses TRBV5-1 with TRBJ2-3, with 8 bases fitting TRBD2. V lost 5 bases, J lost 1 base, and 3 bases stayed unmatched. The CDR3 covers 14 residues. Germline V gene sequence: CDR1 SGHRS, CDR2 YFSETQ. CDR3 amino acids: CASSSTSGTDTQYF. The CDR3 bases that were read are TGCGCCAGCAGTTCGACTAGCGGCACAGATACG.

This clone was observed many times. The observed sequence ends 3 residues before the CDR3 terminus, with the missing tail filled in from the germline J gene. The chain links TRBV19 to TRBJ1-2; possible D gene TRBD1, 6 bases. Between the trimmed V and J ends, which lost 5 bases and 4 bases, there was a span of 14 bases. The germline gives CDR1 LNHDA, CDR2 SQIVND (reference sequence). The length of the CDR3 is 14 residues. CDR3 DNA, as far as it was read: TGTGCCAGTAGTTCCTACAGGGAGGCCTATGGC. As protein: CASSSYREAYG. The whole CDR3 protein is CASSSYREAYGYTF.

This clone was seen at least ten times. The CDR3 end lies 3 residues beyond the end of the read and is filled in from the germline J gene. The chain couples TRBV19 to TRBJ2-1; possibly TRBD1 for D (5 bases). Germline lookup yields CDR1 LNHDA and CDR2 SQIVND (reference sequence). With 4 bases removed from V and 1 base from J, the gap between germline ends came to 17 bases. This CDR3 is 17 amino acids long. CDR3 loop: CASSSSGRKGSYNEQFF. The part of the CDR3 DNA that was read is TGTGCCAGTAGTAGTTCAGGGCGGAAAGGTTCCTACAATGAG.

The table lists this clone with a few counts. The read falls 3 residues short of the CDR3 end, and the missing part is taken from the germline J gene. The chain carries TRBV7-9 and TRBJ2-4; 8 nucleotides agree with TRBD1. CDR1 is SEHNR and CDR2 is FQNEAQ in the germline V gene (reference sequence). CDR3 length: 14 amino acids. The DNA read from the CDR3 is TGTGCCAGCAGCCACGGGACAGGCCCTTATGGT. Amino acids: CASSHGTGPYG. The full CDR3 protein reads CASSHGTGPYGQYF.

This clone was seen many times. The read terminates 3 residues ahead of where the CDR3 ends, so the germline J gene completes it. The chain uses TRBV5-4 and TRBJ1-1; D remains ambiguous. V was cut by 0 bases and J by 6 bases, with 15 bases left in between. The CDR3 spans 15 residues. Germline-derived CDR1 and CDR2 are SGHNT and YYREEE (reference sequence). The CDR3 DNA, read in part, is TGTGCCAGCAGCTTGGCCCAATCGGGGTTCGCTGAA. Protein: CASSLAQSGFAE. The entire CDR3 is CASSLAQSGFAEAFF.

About this clone itself: The read is 3 residues too short to cover the CDR3 end, so that end is filled in from the germline J gene. This rearrangement joins TRBV20-1 to TRBJ2-7, with 8 bases lining up with TRBD2. Germline V gives CDR1 DFQATT, CDR2 SNEGSKA (reference sequence). This CDR3 has 15 residues. V lost 6 bases, J lost 2 bases, and 12 bases stayed unmatched. The CDR3 loop is CSAQYVAGTAYEQYF. The covered CDR3 bases are TGCAGTGCCCAATACGTAGCGGGGACGGCCTACGAG.

This clone was seen repeatedly, ten times or more. Incomplete CDR3 DNA: TGTGCCAGCAGTCCGGGTGAGGGACTGGACTACAATGAG. This sequence encodes CASSPGEGLDYNE. The entire CDR3 is CASSPGEGLDYNEQFF. The V and J genes are TRBV4-2 and TRBJ2-1; a possible D gene is TRBD2 (6 bases). The observed sequence ends 3 residues before the CDR3 terminus, with the missing tail filled in from the germline J gene. The CDR3 is 16 residues long. Germline assignment: CDR1 LGHNA and CDR2 YNFKEQ. V lost 6 bases, J lost 3 bases, and 18 bases lay in between.

Relative to its sample, this clone is medium-sized. Read sequence stops 3 residues before the CDR3 end, and the germline J gene provides the missing end. This rearrangement joins TRBV20-1 to TRBJ2-3; the match to TRBD2 covers 10 bases. Germline CDR1 and CDR2: DFQATT and SNEGSKA (reference sequence). The CDR3 extends over 16 amino acids. V gave up 0 bases and J gave up 2 bases; unmatched junction bases: 5. CDR3: CSARDASGGFTDTQYF. The DNA read from the CDR3 is TGCAGTGCTAGAGATGCTAGCGGGGGCTTCACAGATACG.

This clone was observed many times. Coverage ceases 3 residues before the CDR3 finishes, and the germline J gene fills in the end. The rearrangement joins TRBV5-1 to TRBJ2-2; 8 nucleotides agree with TRBD1. From germline, CDR1 is SGHRS and CDR2 YFSETQ. The CDR3 is 16 residues long. The V segment lost 0 bases and the J segment 4 bases; nucleotides outside the gene matches: 5. The DNA read from the CDR3 is TGCGCCAGCAGCTTGGGACAGGGGAGCGGCACCGGGGAG. Its protein is CASSLGQGSGTGE. In full, the CDR3 is CASSLGQGSGTGELFF.

This clone has only a few counts. The read falls 3 residues short of the CDR3 end, and the missing part is taken from the germline J gene. This chain joins TRBV5-6 and TRBJ2-5; D is possibly TRBD2 (5 bases). Germline lookup yields CDR1 SGHDT and CDR2 YYEEEE. Trimming shortened V by 4 bases and J by 1 base, and 8 bases separated the two germline ends. This CDR3 comprises 13 residues. CDR3 DNA, as far as it was read: TGTGCCAGCAGCCTCGGGGTCCAAGAGACC. As protein: CASSLGVQET. The whole CDR3 is CASSLGVQETQYF.

This clone was recorded a few times. From the germline J gene comes the end of the CDR3, since the read stops 3 residues before it. The chain combines TRBV5-6 with TRBJ2-1, with 8 bases that match TRBD1. V trimming: 6 bases; J trimming: 7 bases; junction bases outside the gene matches: 12. Germline CDR1 is SGHDT and CDR2 is YYEEEE. The CDR3 runs 15 residues. CDR3 DNA (partial): TGTGCCAGCAACTTTTTCCAGGGGGCGCATAATGAG. It yields the protein CASNFFQGAHNE. The entire CDR3 protein is CASNFFQGAHNEQFF.

This clone came up a few times. The read comes to an end 3 residues before the CDR3 does, leaving the germline J gene to fill in the end. The rearrangement links TRBV13 to TRBJ1-2; no definite D call. This CDR3 region has 16 residues. Germline V lookup: CDR1 PRHDT, CDR2 FYEKMQ (reference sequence). The DNA read from the CDR3 is TGTGCCAGCAGAGGAGGACTATCCAGCTCCTACAATGAC. Its translation: CASRGGLSSSYND. The whole CDR3 is CASRGGLSSSYNDYTF.

This clone showed up many times. The read comes to an end 3 residues before the CDR3 does, leaving the germline J gene to fill in the end. The rearrangement joins TRBV7-2 to TRBJ2-5; 12 positions match TRBD2. The germline V gene encodes CDR1 SGHTA and CDR2 FQGNSA. The CDR3 is 15 residues long. V lost 3 bases and J lost 4; bases outside the gene matches: 3. CDR3 region: CASSLTSGGGETQYF. CDR3 bases read: TGTGCCAGCAGCTTGACTAGCGGGGGAGGAGAGACC.

The sample holds many counts of this clone. The read halts 3 residues ahead of the CDR3 end, with the missing end drawn from the germline J gene. The chain combines TRBV28 with TRBJ1-3; D perhaps matches TRBD1 (5 bases). V was pared by 3 bases and J by 4 bases, with 16 bases between. The CDR3 is 16 residues long. The germline CDR1 and CDR2 sequences are MDHEN and SYDVKM. The CDR3 sequence is CASSFQGTPRGNTIYF. CDR3 bases read: TGTGCCAGCAGTTTCCAAGGGACTCCACGGGGAAACACC.

This clone has at least ten counts. Read coverage stops 3 residues before the CDR3 terminus; the germline J gene supplies the remainder. The V gene is TRBV7-9, the J gene TRBJ2-3; the match to TRBD2 covers 14 bases. Trimming cost V 5 bases and J 3 bases; bases outside gene matches: 1. This CDR3 region has 15 residues. CDR1 is SEHNR, CDR2 FQNEAQ, per germline (reference sequence). This CDR3 reads CASSGTSGRTDTQYF. The covered CDR3 bases are TGTGCCAGCAGCGGGACTAGCGGGAGAACAGATACG.

This clone was observed many times. The CDR3 goes on 3 residues after the read ends, and that part is filled in from the germline J gene. The V and J genes are TRBV20-1 and TRBJ1-2; TRBD1 matches at 8 bases. The CDR3 loop spans 16 amino acids. Germline V CDR1 and CDR2: DFQATT, SNEGSKA (reference sequence). Trimming at V came to 0 bases and at J to 4 bases, leaving 10 bases not matched to a gene. The CDR3 DNA, read in part, is TGCAGTGCTAGAGACCTCATGACAGGGGACGGCTATGGC. Residues: CSARDLMTGDGYG. The entire CDR3 reads CSARDLMTGDGYGYTF.

This clone has ten or more counts. The read ends 3 residues early relative to the CDR3; the germline J gene fills the gap. The chain employs TRBV2 and TRBJ1-4, with D unclear. This CDR3 contains 12 residues. The ends were cut back, 6 bases at V and 5 bases at J, with 7 bases in the middle. Per the germline V gene, CDR1 is SNHLY and CDR2 is FYNNEI. The CDR3 protein is CASRGRNEKLFF. Partial CDR3 DNA: TGTGCCAGCAGGGGCAGAAATGAAAAA. The full variable domain, in which reference TRBV2 and TRBJ1-4 provide the parts outside the CDR3, is EPEVTQTPSHQVTQMGQEVILRCVPISNHLYFYWYRQILGQKVEFLVSFYNNEISEKSEIFDDQFSVERPDGSNFTLKIRSTKLEDSAMYFCASRGRNEKLFFGSGTQLSVL.

This clone was detected only a few times. The covered CDR3 bases are TGTGCCTGGAGTAACGGCAGGGGAATGTCACCC. Amino acid sequence: CAWSNGRGMSP. The whole CDR3 region reads CAWSNGRGMSPLHF. The gene calls are TRBV30 and TRBJ1-6; D possibly corresponds to TRBD1 (6 bases). The sequence runs out 3 residues before the end of the CDR3; the remainder is reconstructed from the germline J gene. Germline V CDR1 and CDR2: GTSNPN, SVGIG (reference sequence). Trimming stripped 2 bases from V and 10 bases from J, with 15 bases between. The CDR3 runs to 14 residues.

This clone was seen at least ten times. The read is 3 residues too short to cover the CDR3 end, so that end is filled in from the germline J gene. The chain combines TRBV20-1 with TRBJ2-1, with TRBD1 matching over 9 bases. The V segment lost 1 base and the J segment 6 bases; nucleotides outside the gene matches: 10. There are 16 residues in the CDR3. Germline V gene data show CDR1 as DFQATT and CDR2 as SNEGSKA (reference sequence). The sequenced part of the CDR3 DNA is TGCAGTGCTAGAGTACCCCGGGGACAGGGTAGCAATGAG. This sequence encodes CSARVPRGQGSNE. In full, the CDR3 reads CSARVPRGQGSNEQFF.

The sample holds many counts of this clone. The sequence runs out 3 residues before the end of the CDR3; the remainder is reconstructed from the germline J gene. The chain uses TRBV10-1 and TRBJ2-7, with a weak D call TRBD2 (6 bases). The length of the CDR3 is 13 residues. CDR1 and CDR2 (germline): WNHNN, SYGVQD (reference sequence). V dropped 4 bases and J dropped 3 bases, with 10 bases sitting between them. The CDR3 sequence is CASSAGTDYEQYF. Incomplete CDR3 DNA: TGCGCCAGCAGTGCCGGGACTGACTACGAG.

This clone occurred many times. The DNA ends 3 residues before the CDR3 does, and the rest of the CDR3 is filled in from the germline J gene. The chain joins TRBV7-3 to TRBJ2-1, with 8 bases matching TRBD2. Per germline, CDR1 SGHTA and CDR2 FQGTGA. V was pared by 3 bases and J by 8 bases, with 3 bases of the junction left unmatched. The CDR3 is made up of 13 amino acids. The CDR3 spells CASSLETSDEQFF. The covered CDR3 bases are TGTGCCAGCAGCTTGGAGACTAGCGATGAG.

This clone was seen repeatedly, ten times or more. The CDR3 extends 3 residues past the end of the read, so its final part is completed from the germline J gene. This rearrangement joins TRBV6-2 or TRBV6-3 to TRBJ2-1; D may be TRBD2 (5 bases). The CDR3 spans 15 residues. Trimming took 5 bases from V and 7 from J, leaving 18 bases between them. CDR1 is MNHEY and CDR2 is SVGEGT in the germline V gene. The sequenced part of the CDR3 DNA is TGTGCCAGCAGTACGCCTGTCCTAGCTGGGAATGAG. As protein: CASSTPVLAGNE. The entire CDR3 protein is CASSTPVLAGNEQFF.

This clone was recorded many times. The read falls 3 residues short of the CDR3 end, and the missing part is taken from the germline J gene. The chain recombines TRBV2 with TRBJ2-3; maybe TRBD1 (6 bases). V was clipped by 6 bases and J by 0 bases, with 13 bases between them. The CDR3 spans 15 residues. From germline, CDR1 is SNHLY and CDR2 FYNNEI. CDR3 residues: CASRPGQSSTDTQYF. The part of the CDR3 DNA that was read is TGTGCCAGCAGGCCCGGACAGTCGAGCACAGATACG.

In its sample, this clone was seen many times. The CDR3 extends 3 residues past the end of the read, so its final part is completed from the germline J gene. The chain couples TRBV7-2 to TRBJ1-3; weak D call: TRBD1 (5 bases). The length of the CDR3 is 13 residues. Trimming stripped 5 bases from V and 4 bases from J, with 9 bases between. Germline V gene data show CDR1 as SGHTA and CDR2 as FQGNSA. The sequenced CDR3 bases are TGTGCCAGCAGCGAGCGACAGGGAAACACC. This sequence encodes CASSERQGNT. The CDR3 as a whole reads CASSERQGNTIYF.